The 15 T cell receptor beta chains below were found in one sample sequenced in a study of T cell repertoires in cytomegalovirus infection. TCRdb re-analysed the reads in MiXCR, keeping a single row per CDR3 protein. In the table there are roughly 800,000 distinct CDR3 sequences, 25% to 35% of which are singletons. These receptors are not linked to any known antigen. The starting material was cultured CD8+ T cells from PBMCs, obtained from culture after CMV antigen stimulation. The origin of the receptors is a human donor in good health (CMV status not recorded). Some clones in this sample may be carry-over from other donors' samples.

CDR3 bases: TGCGCCAGCAGCTCTCCGCACCCACAGTTACCGAGGACCTTATCTGGGGCCAACGTCCTGACTTTC. Translated: CASSSPHPQLPRTLSGANVLTF. J is TRBJ2-6 and V is TRBV5-1; no clear D gene. Per the germline V gene, CDR1 is SGHRS and CDR2 is YFSETQ. The CDR3 spans 22 residues. Deletions cut 3 bases from V and 1 base from J, with 29 bases between.

This clonotype was seen many times. This chain joins TRBV7-2 and TRBJ2-5, with 12 positions matching TRBD2. This CDR3 comprises 16 residues. The V and J ends lost 4 bases and 5 bases, in that order; junction bases with no gene match: 8. Germline CDR1 is SGHTA and CDR2 is FQGNSA. The CDR3 DNA sequence: TGTGCCAGCAGCTCCGGAGGACTAGCGGGGTGGGAGACCCAGTACTTC. This translates into CASSSGGLAGWETQYF.

This clonotype occurred a few times. The gene calls are TRBV27 and TRBJ1-6, with D possibly TRBD1 on 5 matching bases. CDR1 and CDR2 from the germline V gene are MNHEY and SMNVEV (reference sequence). There are 14 residues in the CDR3. V was cut by 7 bases and J by 6 bases, with 13 bases left in between. DNA of the CDR3: TGTGCCAGCAATTCGGGACCAACTAATTCACCCCTCCACTTT. Protein: CASNSGPTNSPLHF.

The rearrangement uses TRBV2 and TRBJ2-1, with 8 positions matching TRBD2. With V trimmed by 8 bases and J by 4 bases, 10 bases remained unmatched. The CDR3 contains 15 residues. CDR1 and CDR2 (germline): SNHLY, FYNNEI. The CDR3 here is CASGKAGGPYNEQFF. CDR3 bases: TGTGCCAGCGGGAAGGCGGGGGGCCCTTACAATGAGCAGTTCTTC.

This clonotype has ten or more counts. V gene TRBV12-3 or TRBV12-4 combines with J gene TRBJ2-2; D is ambiguous. V lost 0 bases and J 5 bases, leaving 4 bases between the germline ends. This CDR3 is 13 amino acids long. CDR3 coding DNA: TGTGCCAGCAGTTTAGCAGGGACCGGGGAGCTGTTTTTT. Protein: CASSLAGTGELFF.

This CDR3 is CASSSTGTASEAFF. CDR3 DNA sequence: TGTGCCAGCAGCTCCACCGGGACGGCATCTGAAGCTTTCTTT. This chain links TRBV7-2 with TRBJ1-1; weak D call: TRBD1 (5 bases). With 4 bases removed from V and 6 bases from J, the gap between germline ends came to 15 bases. The CDR3 is made up of 14 amino acids. The germline gives CDR1 SGHTA, CDR2 FQGNSA. Looking up the rest from reference TRBV7-2 and TRBJ1-1 gives the full variable domain: GAGVSQSPSNKVTEKGKDVELRCDPISGHTALYWYRQSLGQGLEFLIYFQGNSAPDKSGLPSDRFSAERTGGSVSTLTIQRTQQEDSAVYLCASSSTGTASEAFFGQGTRLTVV.

This clonotype was detected many times. This chain links TRBV7-3 with TRBJ2-5; 15 nucleotides agree with TRBD2. Germline V lookup: CDR1 SGHTA, CDR2 FQGTGA. V was pared by 1 base and J by 5 bases, with 8 bases of the junction left unmatched. CDR3 length equals 18 residues. CDR3 sequence (DNA): TGTGCCAGCAGCTTAATCGGCGGACTAGCGGGGGGGGAGGAGACCCAGTACTTC. This gives the protein CASSLIGGLAGGEETQYF. Supplemented by reference TRBV7-3 and TRBJ2-5, the full variable domain reads GAGVSQTPSNKVTEKGKYVELRCDPISGHTALYWYRQSLGQGPEFLIYFQGTGAADDSGLPNDRFFAVRPEGSVSTLKIQRTERGDSAVYLCASSLIGGLAGGEETQYFGPGTRLLVL.

This clonotype turned up a few times. The rearrangement joins TRBV7-9 to TRBJ2-7; 8 nucleotides align to TRBD2. The CDR3 covers 14 residues. Germline V gene data show CDR1 as SEHNR and CDR2 as FQNEAQ (reference sequence). Unmatched junction bases numbered 4, after V lost 4 bases and J lost 2 bases. In nucleotides, the CDR3 is TGTGCCAGCAGCTCGGGACTAGTTCCCTACGAGCAGTACTTC. Amino acids: CASSSGLVPYEQYF.

This clonotype showed up just a few times. The chain links TRBV19 to TRBJ2-7; 7 nucleotides line up with TRBD2. V was clipped by 4 bases and J by 0 bases; unmatched bases: 15. CDR1 and CDR2 from the germline V gene are LNHDA and SQIVND (reference sequence). The CDR3 has 18 residues. DNA of the CDR3: TGTGCCAGTAGTACGACGAGTTCGGGACTACGATACTCCTACGAGCAGTACTTC. It encodes CASSTTSSGLRYSYEQYF.

In its sample, this clonotype was seen a few times. The rearrangement links TRBV4-2 to TRBJ1-5; 9 nucleotides align to TRBD1. Trimming cost V 3 bases and J 5 bases; bases outside gene matches: 5. The germline gives CDR1 LGHNA, CDR2 YNFKEQ. This CDR3 is built from 15 residues. The CDR3 here is CASSQTRQGDQPQHF. The DNA of the CDR3 is TGTGCCAGCAGCCAGACTCGACAGGGGGATCAGCCCCAGCATTTT.

The rearrangement uses TRBV6-2 or TRBV6-3 and TRBJ1-2; 7 bases fit TRBD1. The CDR3 covers 16 residues. V gave up 2 bases and J gave up 4 bases; unmatched junction bases: 10. Germline V gives CDR1 MNHEY, CDR2 SVGEGT. The CDR3 coding sequence is TGTGCCAGCAGTTACCCCGGGACAGAGCCCCTCTATGGCTACACCTTC. It is translated as CASSYPGTEPLYGYTF.

This sequence joins TRBV19 and TRBJ1-2; TRBD1 is a possible D gene (5 bases). Germline assignment: CDR1 LNHDA and CDR2 SQIVND (reference sequence). V was cut by 5 bases and J by 11 bases, with 15 bases left in between. The CDR3 runs 12 residues. The DNA of the CDR3 is TGTGCCAGTAGTCTCTCTCGGACAAATTACACCTTC. This encodes CASSLSRTNYTF.

In DNA form, the CDR3 reads TGTGCCAGCAGCCAAGTGCCCCGAGGGGGCAGCTATGGCTACACCTTC. Encoded protein: CASSQVPRGGSYGYTF. The chain is built from TRBV4-2 and TRBJ1-2; TRBD1 agrees at 7 bases. There are 16 residues in the CDR3. Germline loops: CDR1 LGHNA, CDR2 YNFKEQ. V trimming: 1 base; J trimming: 4 bases; junction bases outside the gene matches: 9.

Many counts were recorded for this clonotype. CDR3: CASSFVRGGGQYNEQFF. The CDR3 nucleotides are TGTGCCAGCAGTTTCGTCCGAGGGGGGGGCCAGTACAATGAGCAGTTCTTC. The chain joins TRBV12-3 or TRBV12-4 to TRBJ2-1, with D perhaps TRBD2 (7 bases). The CDR3 has 17 residues. The V end lost 3 bases, the J end lost 4 bases, and 19 bases lay between the germline ends.

This chain uses TRBV9 with TRBJ2-1; 9 bases fit TRBD2. Trimming at V came to 2 bases and at J to 10 bases, leaving 10 bases not matched to a gene. The CDR3 covers 15 residues. The germline V gene has CDR1 SGDLS and CDR2 YYNGEE. CDR3 DNA sequence: TGTGCCAGCAGCGTGCGGCGGGGGGGCCCGGAAGAGCAGTTCTTC. Translated, it gives CASSVRRGGPEEQFF.